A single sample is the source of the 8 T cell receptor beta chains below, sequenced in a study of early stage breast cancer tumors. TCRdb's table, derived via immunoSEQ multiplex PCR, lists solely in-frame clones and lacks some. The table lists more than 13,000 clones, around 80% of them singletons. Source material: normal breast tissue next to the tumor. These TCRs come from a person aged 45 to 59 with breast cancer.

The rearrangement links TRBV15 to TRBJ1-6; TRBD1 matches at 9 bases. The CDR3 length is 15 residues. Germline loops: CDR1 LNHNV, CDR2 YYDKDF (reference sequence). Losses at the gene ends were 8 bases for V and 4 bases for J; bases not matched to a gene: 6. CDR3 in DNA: TGTGCCACCGAGGACAGGGGTTTGTATAATTCACCCCTCCACTTT. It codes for CATEDRGLYNSPLHF.

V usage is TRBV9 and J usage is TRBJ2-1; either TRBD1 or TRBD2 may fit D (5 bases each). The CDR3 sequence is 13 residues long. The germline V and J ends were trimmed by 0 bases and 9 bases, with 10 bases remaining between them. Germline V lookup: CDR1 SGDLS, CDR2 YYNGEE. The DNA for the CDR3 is TGTGCCAGCAGCGTAGCCGTGAGGGGTGAGCAGTTCTTC. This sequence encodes CASSVAVRGEQFF.

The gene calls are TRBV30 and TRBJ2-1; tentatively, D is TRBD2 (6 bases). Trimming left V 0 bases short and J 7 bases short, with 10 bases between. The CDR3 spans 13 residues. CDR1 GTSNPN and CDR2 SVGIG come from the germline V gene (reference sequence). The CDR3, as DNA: TGTGCCTGGAGTGTACGGGGGAGGAATGAGCAGTTCTTC. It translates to CAWSVRGRNEQFF.

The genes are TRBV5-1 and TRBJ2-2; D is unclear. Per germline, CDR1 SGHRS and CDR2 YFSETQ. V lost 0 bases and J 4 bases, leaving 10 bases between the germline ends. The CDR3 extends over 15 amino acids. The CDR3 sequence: CASSLAVAGTGELFF. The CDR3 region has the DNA TGCGCCAGCAGCTTGGCGGTAGCTGGCACCGGGGAGCTGTTTTTT.

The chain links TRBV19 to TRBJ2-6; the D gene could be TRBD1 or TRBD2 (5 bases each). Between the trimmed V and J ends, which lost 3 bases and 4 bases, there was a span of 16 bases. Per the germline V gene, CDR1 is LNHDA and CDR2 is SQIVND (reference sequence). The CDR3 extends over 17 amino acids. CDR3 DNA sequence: TGTGCCAGTAGTATGTCCCGGGGCATGGGAGGGGCCAACGTCCTGACTTTC. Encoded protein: CASSMSRGMGGANVLTF.

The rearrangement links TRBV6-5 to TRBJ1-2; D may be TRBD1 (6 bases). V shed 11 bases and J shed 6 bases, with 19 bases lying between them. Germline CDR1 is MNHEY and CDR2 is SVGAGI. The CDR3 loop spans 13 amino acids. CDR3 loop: CAVMPDRIHGYTF. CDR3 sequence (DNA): TGTGCCGTCATGCCGGACAGAATACATGGCTACACCTTC.

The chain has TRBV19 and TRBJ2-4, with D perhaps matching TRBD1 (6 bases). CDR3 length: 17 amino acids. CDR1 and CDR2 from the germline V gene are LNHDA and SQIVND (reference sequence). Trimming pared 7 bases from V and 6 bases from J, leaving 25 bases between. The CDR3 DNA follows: TGTGCCAGTACCTCCATTTGGGCAGGGGAGTTGGGAAACATTCAGTACTTC. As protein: CASTSIWAGELGNIQYF.

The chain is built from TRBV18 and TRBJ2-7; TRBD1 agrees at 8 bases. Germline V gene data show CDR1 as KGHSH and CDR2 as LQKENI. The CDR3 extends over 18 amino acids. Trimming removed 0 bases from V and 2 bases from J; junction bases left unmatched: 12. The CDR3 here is CASSPPEGYRGKPYEQYF. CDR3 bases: TGTGCCAGCTCACCACCGGAGGGATACAGGGGGAAACCCTACGAGCAGTACTTC.